This T cell receptor beta chain was captured by sequencing in a study of blood T cells in healthy people across ages. Regarding the study as a whole: Per million T cells, TCR beta diversity dropped about linearly as age rose.

As to this clonotype: The antigen is unknown.

With a J-beta primer mix and a sample-barcoded 5' primer, a second PCR ran about 7 to 12 cycles. TCRdb re-called the 5' RACE reads through MiXCR, storing one row per CDR3 protein. The repertoire holds almost 1 million distinct CDR3 sequences, with roughly 47% as singletons. The J segment lost 9 bases and the V segment lost 1 base, leaving 7 bases of the junction unmatched. CDR1 and CDR2 (germline): DFQATT, SNEGSKA (reference sequence). The CDR3 is made up of 16 amino acids. The specimen sequenced was blood. The sequence was obtained from a woman aged 60-75 years in good health. The chain is built from TRBV20-1 and TRBJ1-6; 12 nucleotides align to TRBD1. The CDR3, as DNA: TGCAGTGCTAGAGCCGGGACAGGGGGCATGAGTTCACCCCTCCACTTT. Residues: CSARAGTGGMSSPLHF.